This entry lists 8 T cell receptor beta chains sequenced from one sample in a study of blood T cell repertoires in COVID-19. Measured with immunoSEQ multiplex PCR; TCRdb has only the in-frame clones, and not every one. The repertoire holds about 100,000 clones, with roughly 88% as singletons. Material: peripheral blood. The receptors shown here come from a human donor in a cohort sampled during active COVID-19.

The chain is built from TRBV5-1 and TRBJ1-4; 9 bases fit TRBD1. The CDR3 consists of 17 residues. Looked up from germline, CDR1 is SGHRS and CDR2 is YFSETQ. Losses at the gene ends were 4 bases for V and 0 bases for J; bases not matched to a gene: 7. The CDR3 loop is CASSAGQGNPTNEKLFF. DNA for the CDR3: TGCGCCAGCAGCGCCGGACAGGGGAACCCAACTAATGAAAAACTGTTTTTT.

The V gene is TRBV5-6, the J gene TRBJ2-7, with 7 bases that match TRBD1. The V and J ends lost 4 bases and 0 bases, in that order; junction bases with no gene match: 4. The germline CDR1 and CDR2 sequences are SGHDT and YYEEEE. The CDR3 covers 14 residues. The CDR3 DNA reads as TGTGCCAGCAGCGATTCAGGGGGCTCCTACGAGCAGTACTTC. Protein sequence: CASSDSGGSYEQYF.

On this clone: Sequence at one end of the junction differs from germline and may be a read error. At the DNA level, this CDR3 is encoded by other sequences in the same sample as well. The V gene is TRBV6-5, the J gene TRBJ2-5, with a possible D match to TRBD2 (7 bases). The length of the CDR3 is 14 residues. In germline, CDR1 is MNHEY, CDR2 SVGAGI. CDR3 residues: CASSYSGGHETQYF. CDR3 nucleotides: TGTGCCAGTAGTTACTCCGGGGGGCATGAGACCCAGTACTTC.

This sequence joins TRBV6-1 and TRBJ1-2; 8 bases align to TRBD1. Germline V gene sequence: CDR1 MNHNS, CDR2 SASEGT. The junction had 7 bases not matched to a gene; V was cut back by 3 bases and J by 7 bases. The CDR3 consists of 14 residues. This CDR3 reads CASSDRQGASGYTF. CDR3 nucleotides: TGTGCCAGCAGTGATAGGCAGGGGGCGAGTGGCTACACCTTC.

The chain uses TRBV7-8 and TRBJ2-1; 12 nucleotides align to TRBD2. Looked up from germline, CDR1 is SGHVS and CDR2 is FQNEAQ. CDR3 length equals 16 residues. The junction had 9 bases not matched to a gene; V was cut back by 5 bases and J by 7 bases. In DNA form, the CDR3 reads TGTGCCAGCAGCGAGAGAGCCGGGACTAGCGGGAATGAGCAGTTCTTC. Its protein is CASSERAGTSGNEQFF. The full variable domain, with the rest looked up from reference TRBV7-8 and TRBJ2-1, is GAGVSQSPRYKVAKRGQDVALRCDPISGHVSLFWYQQALGQGPEFLTYFQNEAQLDKSGLPSDRFFAERPEGSVSTLKIQRTQQEDSAVYLCASSERAGTSGNEQFFGPGTRLTVL.

V usage is TRBV6-6 and J usage is TRBJ2-1; TRBD2 agrees at 7 bases. The ends lost 5 bases at V and 1 base at J; junction bases unmatched: 11. Germline-derived CDR1 and CDR2 are MNHNY and SVGAGI (reference sequence). CDR3 size: 17 residues. This CDR3 is CASSPLSSGASYNEQFF. As DNA, the CDR3 is TGTGCCAGCAGTCCACTGTCTAGCGGAGCTTCCTACAATGAGCAGTTCTTC.

The V and J genes are TRBV6-6 and TRBJ1-1, with D possibly matching TRBD1 (6 bases). The CDR3 covers 17 residues. The ends were cut back, 5 bases at V and 8 bases at J, with 27 bases in the middle. Germline V gene sequence: CDR1 MNHNY, CDR2 SVGAGI (reference sequence). CDR3 sequence reads: CASSQRPDSPHWAEAFF. In DNA form, the CDR3 reads TGTGCCAGCAGTCAGCGCCCGGACAGTCCACACTGGGCGGAAGCTTTCTTT.

The CDR3, as DNA: TGTGCCATCAGCGAGCAAACAACCGGGACACTTGGCTACACCTTC. Encoded protein: CAISEQTTGTLGYTF. This chain connects TRBV10-3 to TRBJ1-2, with D maybe TRBD1 (6 bases). The CDR3 covers 15 residues. Germline V gives CDR1 ENHRY, CDR2 SYGVKD. Trimming left V 6 bases short and J 7 bases short, with 21 bases between.